Following are 27 T cell receptor beta chains from one sample sequenced in a study of CD8+CD57+ T cells in acquired aplastic anemia. Using genomic DNA as the template, TCR beta VDJ and CDR3 profiling was carried out. TCRdb re-derived calls from the reads in MiXCR, one entry per CDR3 protein. Found here are around 140,000 distinct CDR3 sequences, 40% to 45% of them singletons; the top ten hold roughly 8.9%. Specimen: sorted CD4+, CD8+, or CD8+CD57+ T cells (not recorded which) from PBMCs. The receptor set was obtained from a human donor in good health, serving as a control.

This clonotype has ten or more counts. The chain carries TRBV3-1 and TRBJ1-6; 7 bases fit TRBD1. Germline trimming cut 4 bases from V and 7 bases from J; bases unmatched to any gene: 7. Germline V gene data show CDR1 as LGHDT and CDR2 as YNNKEL (reference sequence). The CDR3 contains 15 residues. The CDR3 region is CASSLGTVGNSPLHF. CDR3 DNA sequence: TGTGCCAGCAGCCTAGGGACAGTGGGGAATTCACCCCTCCACTTT.

The V call is TRBV7-9, the J call TRBJ2-7, with D maybe TRBD2 (6 bases). V was trimmed by 1 base and J by 6 bases, leaving 13 bases between them. Germline V gene sequence: CDR1 SEHNR, CDR2 FQNEAQ (reference sequence). The CDR3 runs 14 residues. CDR3 loop: CASSLVGTAGEQYF. The CDR3 bases are TGTGCCAGCAGCTTAGTGGGGACTGCAGGCGAGCAGTACTTC.

There are many counts of this clonotype. This chain joins TRBV6-5 and TRBJ2-1; TRBD1 agrees at 10 bases. The CDR3 consists of 14 residues. Per germline, CDR1 MNHEY and CDR2 SVGAGI. V lost 2 bases to trimming and J lost 9 bases; unmatched junction nucleotides: 4. The CDR3 loop reads CASSYGTGDSEQFF. In nucleotides, the CDR3 is TGTGCCAGCAGTTACGGGACAGGGGATAGTGAGCAGTTCTTC.

This clonotype was picked up many times. This chain uses TRBV5-1 with TRBJ2-1; 9 nucleotides align to TRBD2. Per the germline V gene, CDR1 is SGHRS and CDR2 is YFSETQ. The junction had 6 bases not matched to a gene; V was cut back by 0 bases and J by 2 bases. CDR3 size: 17 residues. The CDR3 region is CASSLGLAGSTYNEQFF. DNA of the CDR3: TGCGCCAGCAGCTTGGGTCTAGCGGGATCGACCTACAATGAGCAGTTCTTC.

This clonotype was seen ten or more times. This chain connects TRBV19 to TRBJ2-1, with D perhaps TRBD1 or TRBD2 (5 bases each). V was cut by 6 bases and J by 2 bases, with 14 bases left in between. The CDR3 has 15 residues. Germline V gene lookup returns CDR1 LNHDA and CDR2 SQIVND (reference sequence). The CDR3 DNA reads TGTGCCAGTAGCTCCGGGACGAGAACCTACAATGAGCAGTTCTTC. It translates to CASSSGTRTYNEQFF.

Of note for this clonotype: This likely comes from a read error, as the CDR3 has no conserved phenylalanine or tryptophan at its end. V gene TRBV27 combines with J gene TRBJ2-7; D is possibly TRBD1 or TRBD2 (6 bases each). Germline-derived CDR1 and CDR2 are MNHEY and SMNVEV (reference sequence). The CDR3 is 15 residues long. Trimming pared 3 bases from V and 3 bases from J, leaving 15 bases between. The CDR3 region has the DNA TGTGCCAGCAGTTTGAGGGCCGGGGGCAGCTACGAGCAGTACCTC. Residues: CASSLRAGGSYEQYL.

This clonotype was found many times. The V gene is TRBV5-1, the J gene TRBJ2-2, with D unresolved. V lost 1 base, J lost 0 bases, and 7 bases lay in between. This CDR3 comprises 15 residues. The germline gives CDR1 SGHRS, CDR2 YFSETQ. The CDR3 spells CASSLRQANTGELFF. In DNA form, the CDR3 reads TGCGCCAGCAGCTTGCGGCAGGCGAACACCGGGGAGCTGTTTTTT.

The V and J genes are TRBV20-1 and TRBJ2-5, with unresolved D. Germline lookup yields CDR1 DFQATT and CDR2 SNEGSKA (reference sequence). The CDR3 is 11 residues long. V was clipped by 3 bases and J by 4 bases, with 6 bases between them. The CDR3 nucleotides read TGCAGTGCTAGGACCGGAGAGACCCAGTACTTC. Protein product: CSARTGETQYF.

The V call is TRBV10-3, the J call TRBJ2-3, with 8 nucleotides matching TRBD2. J lost 1 base, V lost 4 bases, and 10 bases had no gene match. This CDR3 comprises 17 residues. From germline, CDR1 is ENHRY and CDR2 SYGVKD. The CDR3 DNA sequence: TGTGCCATCAGTGGGCCCCTCAGCGGGAGAGGCACAGATACGCAGTATTTT. This sequence encodes CAISGPLSGRGTDTQYF.

This clonotype occurred a few times. The chain carries TRBV5-6 and TRBJ1-2; TRBD1 agrees at 9 bases. The junction had 11 bases not matched to a gene; V was cut back by 2 bases and J by 3 bases. This CDR3 contains 17 residues. Germline V lookup: CDR1 SGHDT, CDR2 YYEEEE. CDR3: CASSFTLTGGLDYGYTF. The CDR3, as DNA: TGTGCCAGCAGCTTTACCCTAACAGGGGGCCTTGACTATGGCTACACCTTC.

The genes are TRBV25-1 and TRBJ2-1, with 9 bases matching TRBD2. V shed 1 base and J 6 bases; nucleotides not matched to a gene: 10. This CDR3 has 17 amino acids. Looked up from germline, CDR1 is MGHDK and CDR2 is SYGVNS. CDR3 DNA sequence: TGTGCCAGCAGTGAATTTCGTGTGGGACTAGCTCGCAATGAGCAGTTCTTC. Amino acids: CASSEFRVGLARNEQFF.

This clonotype was observed many times. This rearrangement joins TRBV5-1 to TRBJ1-5; D uncertain. V was cut by 0 bases and J by 2 bases, with 15 bases left in between. The CDR3 runs 17 residues. Germline CDR1 and CDR2: SGHRS and YFSETQ. Here the CDR3 reads CASSLGGPSLGNQPQHF. The CDR3 DNA reads TGCGCCAGCAGCTTGGGAGGGCCCTCGTTGGGCAATCAGCCCCAGCATTTT.

This clonotype appeared many times. This chain connects TRBV5-5 to TRBJ2-3, with TRBD2 matching 15 bases. This CDR3 has 15 residues. V shed 4 bases and J 10 bases; nucleotides not matched to a gene: 7. The germline CDR1 and CDR2 sequences are SGHKS and YYEKEE (reference sequence). The CDR3 reads CASSIPGTSGGPQYF. In nucleotides, the CDR3 is TGTGCCAGCAGCATCCCCGGGACTAGCGGGGGGCCGCAGTATTTT.

This clonotype was recorded many times. This chain connects TRBV5-1 to TRBJ1-3; TRBD1 is a possible D gene (5 bases). Trimming took 2 bases from V and 0 from J, leaving 6 bases between them. The germline CDR1 and CDR2 sequences are SGHRS and YFSETQ. The CDR3 has 14 amino acids. The CDR3 DNA reads as TGCGCCAGCAGCTTTGGGGCCTCTGGAAACACCATATATTTT. It specifies CASSFGASGNTIYF.

The table lists this clonotype with many counts. V is TRBV2 and J is TRBJ2-1; the match to TRBD2 covers 11 bases. The V segment lost 9 bases and the J segment 4 bases; nucleotides outside the gene matches: 8. The germline gives CDR1 SNHLY, CDR2 FYNNEI. The CDR3 sequence is 15 residues long. The CDR3 sequence is CASTLAGDFYNEQFF. CDR3 nucleotide sequence: TGTGCCAGTACACTAGCGGGGGATTTTTACAATGAGCAGTTCTTC.

This chain connects TRBV2 to TRBJ1-2; D remains ambiguous. This CDR3 region has 12 residues. Deletions cut 7 bases from V and 8 bases from J, with 14 bases between. Germline-derived CDR1 and CDR2 are SNHLY and FYNNEI. The CDR3 protein is CASNDTGQGYTF. CDR3 coding DNA: TGTGCCAGCAACGATACGGGCCAAGGCTACACCTTC.

The J gene is TRBJ2-7, the V gene TRBV10-3; 7 bases line up with TRBD1. Germline trimming cut 3 bases from V and 2 bases from J; bases unmatched to any gene: 10. Germline-derived CDR1 and CDR2 are ENHRY and SYGVKD. The CDR3 loop spans 16 amino acids. The DNA for the CDR3 is TGTGCCATCAGTGATCCGACAGGGAGCAGACCCTACGAGCAGTACTTC. Translating gives CAISDPTGSRPYEQYF.

This clonotype has at least ten counts. The CDR3 sequence is CASSVGASGANVLTF. Here the CDR3 DNA reads TGTGCCAGCAGCGTAGGAGCCTCCGGGGCCAACGTCCTGACTTTC. The chain carries TRBV9 and TRBJ2-6, with D uncertain. The germline CDR1 and CDR2 sequences are SGDLS and YYNGEE. V shed 0 bases and J shed 4 bases, with 8 bases lying between them. The CDR3 covers 15 residues.

This clonotype has ten or more counts. V is TRBV7-6 and J is TRBJ2-1; no clear D gene. Germline lookup yields CDR1 SGHVS and CDR2 FNYEAQ. This CDR3 has 13 amino acids. Trimming took 5 bases from V and 9 from J, leaving 14 bases between them. The CDR3 reads CASSTQVVGEQFF. As DNA, the CDR3 is TGTGCCAGCAGCACGCAAGTAGTGGGTGAGCAGTTCTTC. Full variable domain (outside the CDR3, taken from reference TRBV7-6 and TRBJ2-1): GAGVSQSPRYKVTKRGQDVALRCDPISGHVSLYWYRQALGQGPEFLTYFNYEAQQDKSGLPNDRFSAERPEGSISTLTIQRTEQRDSAMYRCASSTQVVGEQFFGPGTRLTVL.

In its sample, this clonotype was seen a few times. In nucleotides, the CDR3 is TGTGCCAGCAGTGGCCCAGAAAACACTGAAGCTTTCTTT. Protein product: CASSGPENTEAFF. This sequence joins TRBV2 and TRBJ1-1; D is ambiguous. Per the germline V gene, CDR1 is SNHLY and CDR2 is FYNNEI. The CDR3 length is 13 residues. V gave up 4 bases and J gave up 2 bases, with 8 bases separating them.

Details on this clonotype: A read error may be the cause here, since a much bigger clone is one base away. This CDR3 fails to terminate in the conserved phenylalanine or tryptophan, so it likely reflects a read error. The chain joins TRBV5-5 to TRBJ2-2; TRBD2 agrees at 13 bases. The trim removed 3 bases at V and 6 bases at J, leaving 5 bases unmatched. The germline CDR1 and CDR2 sequences are SGHKS and YYEKEE (reference sequence). CDR3 length equals 16 residues. The CDR3 DNA reads as TGTGCCAGCAGCTCGGGACTAGCGGGAACGGCCGGGGAGCTGTTTCTT. Protein sequence: CASSSGLAGTAGELFL.

This clonotype occurred once. The genes are TRBV29-1 and TRBJ2-7, with TRBD2 as a possible D gene (6 bases). CDR1 SQVTM and CDR2 ANQGSEA come from the germline V gene. This CDR3 comprises 11 residues. The V end lost 3 bases, the J end lost 11 bases, and 14 bases lay between the germline ends. CDR3 in amino acids: CSVDAGSGEYF. The CDR3 DNA sequence: TGCAGCGTTGATGCAGGGTCGGGAGAGTACTTC.

This clonotype was detected many times. This rearrangement joins TRBV20-1 to TRBJ1-4, with D tentatively TRBD1 (5 bases). Per the germline V gene, CDR1 is DFQATT and CDR2 is SNEGSKA (reference sequence). V was trimmed by 4 bases and J by 0 bases, leaving 12 bases between them. The CDR3 has 15 amino acids. The CDR3 is CSATPGPATNEKLFF. The DNA of the CDR3 is TGCAGTGCTACTCCGGGGCCTGCAACTAATGAAAAACTGTTTTTT.

This clonotype was observed many times. The chain combines TRBV7-2 with TRBJ2-7; D unresolved. The V gene's germline CDR1 is SGHTA and CDR2 FQGNSA. The CDR3 runs 15 residues. V gave up 2 bases and J gave up 1 base, with 12 bases separating them. The CDR3 region has the DNA TGTGCCAGCAGCTTAATAGTAGGAGTTTCCTACGAGCAGTACTTC. Its protein is CASSLIVGVSYEQYF.

In this sample, this clonotype turned up a few times. Being one base from a much bigger clone, this may be a read error. The V call is TRBV11-2, the J call TRBJ1-2; TRBD1 is a possible D gene (6 bases). Germline values: CDR1 SGHAT, CDR2 FQNNGV. This CDR3 comprises 14 residues. The CDR3 DNA reads as TGTGCCAGCAGCTTCCAAGGGGGGAACTGTGGCTACACCTTC. Translated: CASSFQGGNCGYTF.

Ten or more counts support this clonotype. This chain links TRBV10-2 with TRBJ2-2, with 7 bases lining up with TRBD1. The length of the CDR3 is 13 residues. The germline CDR1 and CDR2 sequences are WSHSY and SAAADI. Trimming took 8 bases from V and 4 from J; bases not matched to a gene: 4. CDR3 in DNA: TGCGCCAGCCGTGGGACAGTCACCGGGGAGCTGTTTTTT. Protein product: CASRGTVTGELFF.

V is TRBV19 and J is TRBJ1-1; 8 positions agree with TRBD1. CDR3 length equals 13 residues. CDR1 is LNHDA and CDR2 is SQIVND in the germline V gene (reference sequence). The trim removed 4 bases at V and 10 bases at J, leaving 8 bases unmatched. The CDR3 DNA is TGTGCCAGTAGTACAGGGGGCCCGGCTGGAGCTTTCTTT. Encoded protein: CASSTGGPAGAFF.